This T cell receptor (beta chain) was captured by sequencing in a study of T-cell memory formation after mild COVID-19 (dated by TCRdb to the early 2020s). Regarding the research as a whole: TCR sequence clusters from the two donors were found to be largely donor specific. Two young, previously healthy adult volunteers made up the cohort, one male and one female. Longitudinal TCRalpha and TCRbeta repertoire sequencing tracked T-cell clones expanding and contracting after mild COVID-19 in two donors. On the study overall, not on this receptor specifically: Balanced CD4/CD8 phenotypes were observed for clones contracting from day 15 to 85, whereas a bias towards CD4+ was observed for a second wave of clones expanding from day 15 to 37. Contracting CD4+ clones were located mainly in the CM and EM memory subsets, whereas CD8+ clones were found to be enriched in EMRA. The detection of some responding clones in pre-infection memory suggests that pre-existing cross-reactive memory T cells joined the SARS-CoV-2 response. The second-wave clones that peaked on day 37 were not confirmed to be SARS-CoV-2 specific. Only two mild cases were covered by the study, and larger cohorts that include severe cases with pre-infection samples were considered necessary.

A few counts support this clonotype. Its antigen target is currently unknown. No quality values exist for individual bases; no much larger clone is one base distant. Measured from the cysteine to the phenylalanine, the CDR3 is 18 residues long. The CDR3 DNA has 54 bases and is translated from base 1. Trimming takes 6 bases from V and 1 base from J, and the germline ends sit 22 bases apart. Reading the germline V gene (reference sequence) gives CDR1 SEHNR and CDR2 FQNEAQ. Instrument used: Illumina NovaSeq 6000. TCRalpha and TCRbeta cDNA libraries were built by 5'RACE with constant-segment primers, adding sample barcodes and unique molecular identifiers. Trizol reagent was used to extract RNA from every sample. Amplification of the libraries took two PCR steps, and the second step added a second sample barcode plus Illumina TruSeq adapters. Libraries were sequenced on an Illumina NovaSeq with 2 x 150 bp paired-end reads. The authors processed their data as follows. Demultiplexing of reads and collapsing into UMI-guided consensus sequences were performed with migec v1.2.7. Using mixcr v2.1.11, the UMI consensuses were aligned to TRA and TRB V and J templates and assembled into clonotypes. Clonotypes were classified as expanded or contracted when called significant by both edgeR and NoisET, with noise models trained on biological replicates. For edgeR calls, a false discovery rate-adjusted p below 0.01 and a log2 fold-change threshold of 1 were applied. As an exploratory analysis of dynamics, PCA with hierarchical clustering was applied to max-normalized trajectories of the 1000 most abundant clonotypes. The CD4 or CD8 phenotype of responding clones was assigned using the separately sequenced CD4+ and CD8+ repertoires. TCRdb redid the processing of the public reads, applying fastp at Q25 and MiXCR, and retained in-frame beta chains. Identical CDR3 protein sequences are pooled into one entry, listed with their most common genes and DNA. These V and J calls rely on TCRdb rather than the paper's analysis. The sample includes 470,000 or so distinct CDR3 sequences, with 15% to 20% observed a single time. Of the sample, 20% to 25% is held by the ten largest clones.

Ficoll-Paque density gradient centrifugation was the method used to isolate PBMCs. The source material was PBMCs or a T cell subset sorted from them (not recorded which). The chain is made from TRBV7-9 and TRBJ1-5; possibly the D gene is TRBD1, per 6 matching bases. This clonotype was sampled from a man between 18 and 35 years old who had mild COVID-19 (a few samples of this study predate the infection). The sample titles of this study are shuffled in the database, so cell type and time point are left out; the donor was told from shared clones. The encoded CDR3 is CASRRTGHPTGSNQPQHF. The DNA sequence follows: TGTGCCAGCAGAAGGACGGGACACCCCACTGGGAGCAATCAGCCCCAGCATTTT. With the rest looked up from the reference TRBV7-9 and TRBJ1-5 genes rather than sequenced, the full variable domain is DTGVSQNPRHKITKRGQNVTFRCDPISEHNRLYWYRQTLGQGPEFLTYFQNEAQLEKSRLLSDRFSAERPKGSFSTLEIQRTEQGDSAMYLCASRRTGHPTGSNQPQHFGDGTRLSIL.